Presented here are 3 T cell receptor beta chains from one specimen sequenced in a study of blood T cell repertoires in COVID-19. Libraries were prepared by immunoSEQ multiplex PCR; TCRdb keeps only in-frame clonotypes and omits some of them. Among tens of thousands of clones listed, 81% were seen once. Material for sequencing was peripheral blood. The receptors stem from an elderly man with active or convalescent COVID-19.

J is TRBJ1-6 and V is TRBV18; 10 positions match TRBD1. Germline V gene sequence: CDR1 KGHSH, CDR2 LQKENI. J gave up 7 bases and V 5 bases, and 8 bases lay outside the gene matches. This CDR3 spans 16 amino acids. The DNA for the CDR3 is TGTGCCAGCTCATCCGGGACAGGGGAGGGGAATTCACCCCTCCACTTT. Translated: CASSSGTGEGNSPLHF.

This chain links TRBV5-4 with TRBJ2-7; tentative D call: TRBD2 (6 bases). Germline CDR1 and CDR2: SGHNT and YYREEE (reference sequence). V lost 4 bases, J lost 2 bases, and 13 bases lay in between. The length of the CDR3 is 14 residues. The CDR3 here is CASSPAGRAYEQYF. The CDR3, as DNA: TGTGCCAGCAGCCCCGCGGGGCGGGCCTACGAGCAGTACTTC.

Here the CDR3 reads CASSLDRGVGELFF. In DNA, the CDR3 is TGTGCCAGCAGCTTAGATCGGGGGGTCGGGGAGCTGTTTTTT. V and J are TRBV11-2 and TRBJ2-2, with 7 bases matching TRBD2. V lost 0 bases to trimming and J lost 7 bases; unmatched junction nucleotides: 2. The CDR3 loop spans 14 amino acids. The germline V gene encodes CDR1 SGHAT and CDR2 FQNNGV.